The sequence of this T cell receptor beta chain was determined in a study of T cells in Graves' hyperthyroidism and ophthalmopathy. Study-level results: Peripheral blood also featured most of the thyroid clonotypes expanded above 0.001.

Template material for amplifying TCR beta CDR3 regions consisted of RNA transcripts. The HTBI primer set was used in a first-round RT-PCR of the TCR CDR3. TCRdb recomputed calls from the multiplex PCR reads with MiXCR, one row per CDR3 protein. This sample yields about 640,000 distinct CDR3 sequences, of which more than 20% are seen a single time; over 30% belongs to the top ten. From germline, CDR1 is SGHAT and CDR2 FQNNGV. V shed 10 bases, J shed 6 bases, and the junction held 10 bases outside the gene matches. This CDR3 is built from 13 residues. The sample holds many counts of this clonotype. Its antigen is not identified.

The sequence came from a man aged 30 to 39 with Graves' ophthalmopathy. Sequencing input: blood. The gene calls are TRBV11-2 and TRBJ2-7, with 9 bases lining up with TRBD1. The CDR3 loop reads CATRRTGDAEQYF. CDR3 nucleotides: TGTGCCACCAGAAGGACAGGGGATGCCGAGCAGTACTTC.